The 18 T cell receptor beta chains listed next were all sequenced from one sample in a study of blood T cell repertoires in COVID-19. This table comes from immunoSEQ multiplex PCR, and its TCRdb copy is limited to in-frame clones, with some not included. The profile shows 110,000 to 150,000 clones, roughly 85% of them singletons. The sample consisted of peripheral blood. The origin of the receptors is a man in his fifties or sixties with acute or convalescent COVID-19.

CDR3: CASSITGSSYNEQFF. CDR3 DNA sequence: TGTGCCAGTAGTATAACCGGGAGCTCCTACAATGAGCAGTTCTTC. V gene TRBV19 combines with J gene TRBJ2-1; D possibly corresponds to TRBD2 (6 bases). The CDR3 has 15 amino acids. The germline V gene encodes CDR1 LNHDA and CDR2 SQIVND (reference sequence). Deletions cut 2 bases from V and 0 bases from J, with 8 bases between.

The rearrangement links TRBV30 to TRBJ2-1; 7 nucleotides line up with TRBD2. J lost 7 bases, V lost 2 bases, and 5 bases had no gene match. The germline gives CDR1 GTSNPN, CDR2 SVGIG (reference sequence). This CDR3 has 13 amino acids. For the CDR3, the DNA is TGTGCCTGGAGTATCCTAGCGGAAAATGAGCAGTTCTTC. Its translation is CAWSILAENEQFF.

The chain combines TRBV28 with TRBJ1-2; 7 bases are shared with TRBD1. Germline assignment: CDR1 MDHEN and CDR2 SYDVKM. Losses at the gene ends were 8 bases for V and 2 bases for J; bases not matched to a gene: 5. This CDR3 is 13 amino acids long. The CDR3 bases are TGTGCCAGCTACAGGGGAGGAAACTATGGCTACACCTTC. This translates into CASYRGGNYGYTF.

On this clone: Distinct nucleotide sequences in the sample also encode this CDR3. DNA of the CDR3: TGTGCCACCAGTGACAGTTACAATGAGCAGTTCTTC. Protein sequence: CATSDSYNEQFF. This sequence joins TRBV24-1 and TRBJ2-1; the D is unclear. Trimming removed 4 bases from V and 4 bases from J, with 4 bases in between. The CDR3 totals 12 residues. The V gene's germline CDR1 is KGHDR and CDR2 SFDVKD.

This sequence joins TRBV7-3 and TRBJ2-3, with 8 bases that match TRBD2. There are 16 residues in the CDR3. The trim removed 4 bases at V and 5 bases at J, leaving 11 bases unmatched. Germline CDR1 SGHTA, CDR2 FQGTGA. This CDR3 reads CASSWGSGAGEDTQYF. CDR3 DNA: TGTGCCAGCAGCTGGGGTAGCGGGGCCGGGGAAGATACGCAGTATTTT.

The J gene is TRBJ1-5, the V gene TRBV2, with D unresolved. The V gene lost 3 bases and the J gene lost 8 bases, with 14 bases spanning the gap. This CDR3 has 14 amino acids. Germline V CDR1 and CDR2: SNHLY, FYNNEI. In DNA, the CDR3 is TGTGCCAGCAGTGAGGACTCAAAAGGGAAGCCCCAGCATTTT. This gives the protein CASSEDSKGKPQHF.

The chain uses TRBV15 and TRBJ1-1; tentative D call: TRBD1 (5 bases). V dropped 1 base and J dropped 6 bases, with 12 bases sitting between them. The V gene's germline CDR1 is LNHNV and CDR2 YYDKDF (reference sequence). This CDR3 is built from 14 residues. As DNA, the CDR3 is TGTGCCACCAGCAGAGGACGGGGGGTTGCTGAAGCTTTCTTT. It is translated as CATSRGRGVAEAFF.

This clone was recorded only once. The genes are TRBV21-1 and TRBJ2-7; no check of the table's D call, TRBD2, against the DNA was made. TRBV21-1 is assigned pseudogene status. There are 16 residues in the CDR3. CDR3: CASSKARLAGAREQYF. The CDR3 DNA reads as TGTGCCAGCAGCAAAGCAAGACTAGCGGGAGCACGCGAGCAGTACTTC.

This chain connects TRBV5-1 to TRBJ2-4; 12 nucleotides line up with TRBD1. Germline CDR1 is SGHRS and CDR2 is YFSETQ. The CDR3 spans 14 residues. V was clipped by 7 bases and J by 7 bases; unmatched bases: 6. This CDR3 is CASGEGQGANIQYF. Written as DNA, the CDR3 is TGCGCCAGCGGGGAGGGACAGGGGGCGAACATTCAGTACTTC.

This clone has only a few counts. V is TRBV18 and J is TRBJ2-7; TRBD1 might be the D (5 bases). The germline V and J ends were trimmed by 3 bases and 3 bases, with 12 bases remaining between them. The CDR3 length is 14 residues. Germline V gives CDR1 KGHSH, CDR2 LQKENI. CDR3 region: CASSPLRADYEQYF. The CDR3 coding sequence is TGTGCCAGCTCACCCCTCAGGGCCGACTACGAGCAGTACTTC.

The chain couples TRBV30 to TRBJ2-3; D unclear. The germline V gene has CDR1 GTSNPN and CDR2 SVGIG (reference sequence). There are 12 residues in the CDR3. V lost 2 bases and J 4 bases, leaving 7 bases between the germline ends. CDR3 protein: CAWSRRADTQYF. The CDR3 nucleotides are TGTGCCTGGAGTAGACGGGCAGATACGCAGTATTTT. Full variable domain (rest looked up from reference TRBV30 and TRBJ2-3): SQTIHQWPATLVQPVGSPLSLECTVEGTSNPNLYWYRQAAGRGLQLLFYSVGIGQISSEVPQNLSASRPQDRQFILSSKKLLLSDSGFYLCAWSRRADTQYFGPGTRLTVL.

The chain links TRBV5-1 to TRBJ2-7, with 9 bases matching TRBD2. The CDR3 spans 14 residues. Germline V CDR1 and CDR2: SGHRS, YFSETQ. With 5 bases clipped from V and 2 bases from J, the junction kept 5 bases outside the gene matches. CDR3 protein: CASSVAGDTYEQYF. The DNA for the CDR3 is TGCGCCAGCAGTGTAGCGGGAGACACCTACGAGCAGTACTTC. Looking up the rest from reference TRBV5-1 and TRBJ2-7 gives the full variable domain: KAGVTQTPRYLIKTRGQQVTLSCSPISGHRSVSWYQQTPGQGLQFLFEYFSETQRNKGNFPGRFSGRQFSNSRSEMNVSTLELGDSALYLCASSVAGDTYEQYFGPGTRLTVT.

In its sample, this clone was seen once. This sequence joins TRBV19 and TRBJ2-3; 7 bases fit TRBD2. With 8 bases clipped from V and 6 bases from J, the junction kept 14 bases outside the gene matches. The CDR3 is made up of 15 amino acids. The germline gives CDR1 LNHDA, CDR2 SQIVND (reference sequence). CDR3 sequence: CASSLGGGWSDTQYF. CDR3 DNA sequence: TGTGCCAGTTCCTTGGGGGGAGGGTGGAGCGATACGCAGTATTTT.

This clone was seen just once. This rearrangement joins TRBV18 to TRBJ2-1; no clear D gene. Germline CDR1 is KGHSH and CDR2 is LQKENI. V was cut by 1 base and J by 5 bases, with 18 bases left in between. There are 17 residues in the CDR3. The CDR3 bases are TGTGCCAGCTCACCACTTCATTTTGGGCACAAGCACAATGAGCAGTTCTTC. Translation gives CASSPLHFGHKHNEQFF.

The CDR3 DNA sequence: TGTGCCAGCAGCCTGGGACAGATCTCCGATGAAAAACTGTTTTTT. This codes for CASSLGQISDEKLFF. The rearrangement joins TRBV7-8 to TRBJ1-4; TRBD1 matches at 7 bases. Germline-derived CDR1 and CDR2 are SGHVS and FQNEAQ. V shed 5 bases, J shed 6 bases, and the junction held 9 bases outside the gene matches. The CDR3 spans 15 residues.

This clone was recorded once. This chain links TRBV24-1 with TRBJ2-2; D is unclear. Trimming took 4 bases from V and 3 from J, leaving 11 bases between them. The CDR3 has 15 amino acids. The germline CDR1 and CDR2 sequences are KGHDR and SFDVKD. CDR3 in DNA: TGTGCCACCAGTGACCCCCGGCAGGACACCGGGGAGCTGTTTTTT. Translated: CATSDPRQDTGELFF.

The V gene is TRBV4-1, the J gene TRBJ2-5; 7 bases agree with TRBD2. Germline CDR1 is MGHRA and CDR2 is YSYEKL. V was clipped by 2 bases and J by 2 bases; unmatched bases: 11. The CDR3 is made up of 17 amino acids. The CDR3 region has the DNA TGCGCCAGCAGCCAATCCCGCGGGGCTAGCGGACAAGAGACCCAGTACTTC. It codes for CASSQSRGASGQETQYF.

This clone appeared a few times. The CDR3: CASQQPGSPLHF. The CDR3 nucleotides are TGTGCCAGTCAGCAGCCGGGTTCACCCCTCCACTTT. This chain uses TRBV5-5 with TRBJ1-6, with unresolved D. The CDR3 has 12 amino acids. The V gene's germline CDR1 is SGHKS and CDR2 YYEKEE (reference sequence). Trimming pared 8 bases from V and 9 bases from J, leaving 12 bases between.